Given below is one T cell receptor (beta chain) in context. These data originate in a study of T-cell memory formation after mild COVID-19. Trimming took 4 bases from V and 1 from J, leaving 14 bases between them. Germline CDR1 SGHDN, CDR2 FVKESK. The CDR3 consists of 16 residues. TCRdb reprocessed the 5' RACE reads with MiXCR, giving one entry per CDR3 protein. In the table there are over 150,000 distinct CDR3 sequences, over 10% of which are singletons. The sequence was collected from a man younger than 35 who had mild COVID-19 (a few samples of this study predate the infection). Cell type and time point are not known. The sample was PBMCs or a T cell subset sorted from them (not recorded which). This chain joins TRBV14 and TRBJ2-1, with D possibly called TRBD1 or TRBD2 (5 bases each). The CDR3: CASSPTLGVSYNEQFF. The DNA for the CDR3 is TGTGCCAGCAGCCCCACCCTGGGGGTTTCCTACAATGAGCAGTTCTTC.